Shown below are 13 T cell receptor beta chains from a single sample sequenced in a study of blood T cells in healthy people across ages. A second roughly 7 to 11 cycle PCR used barcoded and J-beta primers. One entry per CDR3 protein, called by TCRdb with MiXCR from the 5' RACE reads. The sample holds roughly 800,000 distinct CDR3 sequences, around 24% seen once. This same sample was also taken into another study, of T cells of mothers and their children.

Input material: blood. These receptors were collected from a boy aged 10-17 years in good health.

This clonotype was seen more than once but under ten times. J is TRBJ2-5 and V is TRBV9; the D gene is possibly TRBD2 (6 bases). The germline gives CDR1 SGDLS, CDR2 YYNGEE. This CDR3 contains 16 residues. V lost 1 base and J 5 bases, leaving 18 bases between the germline ends. Written as DNA, the CDR3 is TGTGCCAGCAGCGTAAGTCCTAGCGCTCATCAGGAGACCCAGTACTTC. Encoded protein: CASSVSPSAHQETQYF. Variable domain in full (rest from reference TRBV9 and TRBJ2-5): DSGVTQTPKHLITATGQRVTLRCSPRSGDLSVYWYQQSLDQGLQFLIQYYNGEERAKGNILERFSAQQFPDLHSELNLSSLELGDSALYFCASSVSPSAHQETQYFGPGTRLLVL.

The chain couples TRBV5-1 to TRBJ2-7; D unresolved. The germline V gene has CDR1 SGHRS and CDR2 YFSETQ. CDR3 size: 14 residues. V lost 3 bases and J lost 3, with 13 bases in between. The chain's CDR3 is CASSWAPDGYEQYF. CDR3 DNA: TGCGCCAGCAGCTGGGCACCTGACGGCTACGAGCAGTACTTC. Together with reference TRBV5-1 and TRBJ2-7, the CDR3 gives the full variable domain: KAGVTQTPRYLIKTRGQQVTLSCSPISGHRSVSWYQQTPGQGLQFLFEYFSETQRNKGNFPGRFSGRQFSNSRSEMNVSTLELGDSALYLCASSWAPDGYEQYFGPGTRLTVT.

The chain carries TRBV15 and TRBJ2-5; D not resolved. Germline loops: CDR1 LNHNV, CDR2 YYDKDF (reference sequence). V lost 0 bases and J 5 bases, leaving 16 bases between the germline ends. The CDR3 consists of 16 residues. CDR3 region: CATSRDATSIPETQYF. As DNA, the CDR3 is TGTGCCACCAGCAGAGATGCAACCAGCATTCCCGAGACCCAGTACTTC.

This clonotype was counted a few times. J is TRBJ2-7 and V is TRBV12-5; TRBD1 matches 9 bases. This CDR3 region has 16 residues. The junction had 10 bases not matched to a gene; V was cut back by 5 bases and J by 2 bases. CDR1 and CDR2 (germline): LGHNT, FRNRAP. The CDR3 is CASGLYPGTGPYEQYF. The CDR3 region has the DNA TGTGCTAGTGGTCTTTACCCCGGGACAGGGCCCTACGAGCAGTACTTC.

The gene calls are TRBV29-1 and TRBJ1-1; perhaps TRBD1 as D (6 bases). V was clipped by 1 base and J by 4 bases, with 13 bases between them. The germline V gene has CDR1 SQVTM and CDR2 ANQGSEA. CDR3 length: 14 amino acids. The CDR3 is CSVEGTDIATEAFF. CDR3 DNA sequence: TGCAGCGTTGAAGGGACAGATATCGCCACTGAAGCTTTCTTT.

The chain has TRBV10-3 and TRBJ1-1, with no clear D. Trimming removed 6 bases from V and 2 bases from J, with 10 bases in between. Germline-derived CDR1 and CDR2 are ENHRY and SYGVKD. This CDR3 is 13 amino acids long. The CDR3 region has the DNA TGTGCCATCAGATTAGACACAAACACTGAAGCTTTCTTT. It codes for CAIRLDTNTEAFF.

V is TRBV5-1 and J is TRBJ2-5, with D unclear. This CDR3 is built from 14 residues. Trimming took 2 bases from V and 5 from J, leaving 13 bases between them. CDR1 is SGHRS and CDR2 is YFSETQ in the germline V gene. CDR3 coding DNA: TGCGCCAGCAGCTTCTCGGACCCCAAGGAGACCCAGTACTTC. Residues: CASSFSDPKETQYF.

This clonotype was picked up a small number of times. This chain joins TRBV4-1 and TRBJ2-2; D is uncertain. The germline V gene encodes CDR1 MGHRA and CDR2 YSYEKL. The CDR3 contains 20 residues. Trimming cost V 3 bases and J 4 bases, with 27 bases left between them. CDR3 amino acids: CASSQLSLRHTLRPTGELFF. The CDR3 DNA reads as TGCGCCAGCAGCCAGCTATCCCTTCGACACACCTTAAGGCCCACCGGGGAGCTGTTTTTT.

V is TRBV15 and J is TRBJ2-1, with 9 bases lining up with TRBD2. Germline V CDR1 and CDR2: LNHNV, YYDKDF (reference sequence). V dropped 1 base and J dropped 8; count of bases not matched to a gene: 9. This CDR3 region has 16 residues. For the CDR3, the DNA is TGTGCCACCAGCAGAGTTTCCGGACTAGCGAACTATGAGCAGTTCTTC. This encodes CATSRVSGLANYEQFF.

In regard to this clonotype: A junction boundary mismatches the germline segment, possibly from a read error. The V and J genes are TRBV7-9 and TRBJ1-2; TRBD1 matches 7 bases. There are 14 residues in the CDR3. The germline V gene encodes CDR1 SEHNR and CDR2 FQNEAQ (reference sequence). The CDR3 DNA reads TGTGCCAGCAGCCAGGGGGGGAAATTCTATGACTACACCTTC. It specifies CASSQGGKFYDYTF.

This clonotype was detected only a few times. The chain carries TRBV24-1 and TRBJ2-1, with 7 bases matching TRBD2. The ends lost 3 bases at V and 4 bases at J; junction bases unmatched: 8. The CDR3 contains 16 residues. Germline values: CDR1 KGHDR, CDR2 SFDVKD. The CDR3 coding sequence is TGTGCCACCAGTGATACGGGACTAACCTATTACAATGAGCAGTTCTTC. Its protein product is CATSDTGLTYYNEQFF.

V usage is TRBV2 and J usage is TRBJ1-6; 8 bases match TRBD1. V shed 8 bases, J shed 8 bases, and the junction held 5 bases outside the gene matches. CDR3 length: 13 residues. The V gene's germline CDR1 is SNHLY and CDR2 FYNNEI. CDR3 residues: CASQGATDSPLHF. CDR3 bases: TGTGCCAGCCAGGGGGCGACGGATTCACCCCTCCACTTT.

V and J are TRBV9 and TRBJ2-1; D may be TRBD1 or TRBD2 (6 bases each). The CDR3 sequence is 15 residues long. The germline V gene encodes CDR1 SGDLS and CDR2 YYNGEE. The germline V and J ends were trimmed by 4 bases and 6 bases, with 17 bases remaining between them. Here the CDR3 reads CASSSRGPGRNEQFF. The CDR3 DNA follows: TGTGCCAGCAGCTCCCGGGGGCCCGGGCGCAATGAGCAGTTCTTC.